The present entry profiles one T cell receptor (beta chain) with its context. Its target is not known. Sequencing targeted expressed TCRB transcripts, as all isolated RNA had been reverse transcribed. The method was immunoSEQ multiplex PCR; TCRdb's version includes in-frame clones alone and lacks a portion of them. This table holds over 600,000 clones, approximately 13% found once. The V gene's germline CDR1 is SQVTM and CDR2 ANQGSEA. This CDR3 contains 14 residues. With 0 bases removed from V and 2 bases from J, the gap between germline ends came to 8 bases. The sample comes from a study of beta chain features in type 1 diabetes. General study points: Significant though moderate, a shortening of TCRB CDR3s appeared in all four CD4+ subsets of Type 1 diabetes patients.

Input material: naive CD4+ T cells from blood. This clonotype was obtained from a man between 25 and 39 years old with type 1 diabetes. V and J are TRBV29-1 and TRBJ2-1; D gene ambiguous. CDR3 sequence: CSVEDFSTYNEQFF. DNA of the CDR3: TGCAGCGTTGAAGATTTTAGCACCTACAATGAGCAGTTCTTC.